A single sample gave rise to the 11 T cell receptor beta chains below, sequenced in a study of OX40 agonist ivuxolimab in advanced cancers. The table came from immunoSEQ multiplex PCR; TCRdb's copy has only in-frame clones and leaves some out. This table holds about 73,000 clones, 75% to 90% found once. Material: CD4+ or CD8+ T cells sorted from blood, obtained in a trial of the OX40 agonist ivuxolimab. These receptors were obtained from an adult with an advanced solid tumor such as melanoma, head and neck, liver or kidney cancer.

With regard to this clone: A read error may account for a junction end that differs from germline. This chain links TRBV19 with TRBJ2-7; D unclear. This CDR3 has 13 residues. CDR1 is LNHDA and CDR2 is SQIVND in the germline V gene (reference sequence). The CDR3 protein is CASSIDLYMPANF. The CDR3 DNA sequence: TGTGCCAGTAGTATAGATCTTTATATGCCAGCCAACTTC. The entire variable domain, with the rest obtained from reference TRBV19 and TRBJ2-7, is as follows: DGGITQSPKYLFRKEGQNVTLSCEQNLNHDAMYWYRQDPGQGLRLIYYSQIVNDFQKGDIAEGYSVSREKKESFPLTVTSAQKNPTAFYLCASSIDLYMPANFGPGTRLTVT.

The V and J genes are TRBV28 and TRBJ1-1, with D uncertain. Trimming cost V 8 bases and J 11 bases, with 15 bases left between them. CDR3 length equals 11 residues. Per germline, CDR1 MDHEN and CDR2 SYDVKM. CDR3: CASSRGDRAFF. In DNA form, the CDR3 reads TGTGCCAGCTCTCGTGGGGATAGGGCTTTCTTT.

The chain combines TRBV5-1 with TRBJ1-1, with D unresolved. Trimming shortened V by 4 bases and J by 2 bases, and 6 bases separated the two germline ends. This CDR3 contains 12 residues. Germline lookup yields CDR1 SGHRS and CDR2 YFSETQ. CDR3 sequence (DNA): TGCGCCAGCAGCGCGACTAACACTGAAGCTTTCTTT. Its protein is CASSATNTEAFF. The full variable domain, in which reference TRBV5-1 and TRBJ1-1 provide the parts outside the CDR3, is KAGVTQTPRYLIKTRGQQVTLSCSPISGHRSVSWYQQTPGQGLQFLFEYFSETQRNKGNFPGRFSGRQFSNSRSEMNVSTLELGDSALYLCASSATNTEAFFGQGTRLTVV.

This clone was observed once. CDR3 coding DNA: TGCGCCAGCAGCCCCCGGGACAGTGCCTACGAGCAGTACTTC. This codes for CASSPRDSAYEQYF. The chain links TRBV5-1 to TRBJ2-7; TRBD1 matches 7 bases. Germline CDR1 is SGHRS and CDR2 is YFSETQ. The CDR3 runs 14 residues. J lost 2 bases, V lost 4 bases, and 6 bases had no gene match.

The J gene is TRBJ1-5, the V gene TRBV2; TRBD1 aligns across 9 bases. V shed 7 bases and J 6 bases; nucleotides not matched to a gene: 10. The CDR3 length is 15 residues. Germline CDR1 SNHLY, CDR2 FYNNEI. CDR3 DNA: TGTGCCAGCACTAAGGGACAGGGAGAGGGTCAGCCCCAGCATTTT. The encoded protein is CASTKGQGEGQPQHF.

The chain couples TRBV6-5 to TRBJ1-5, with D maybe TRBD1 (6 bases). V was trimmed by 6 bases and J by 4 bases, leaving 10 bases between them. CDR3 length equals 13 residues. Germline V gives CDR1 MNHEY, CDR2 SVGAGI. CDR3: CASSKGGNQPQHF. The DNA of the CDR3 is TGTGCCAGCAGCAAGGGGGGGAATCAGCCCCAGCATTTT.

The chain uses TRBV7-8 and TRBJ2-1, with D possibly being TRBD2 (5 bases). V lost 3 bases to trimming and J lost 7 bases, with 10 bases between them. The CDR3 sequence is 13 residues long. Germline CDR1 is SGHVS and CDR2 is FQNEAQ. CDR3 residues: CASSFSSRNEQFF. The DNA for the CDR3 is TGTGCCAGCAGCTTTTCTAGCAGGAATGAGCAGTTCTTC.

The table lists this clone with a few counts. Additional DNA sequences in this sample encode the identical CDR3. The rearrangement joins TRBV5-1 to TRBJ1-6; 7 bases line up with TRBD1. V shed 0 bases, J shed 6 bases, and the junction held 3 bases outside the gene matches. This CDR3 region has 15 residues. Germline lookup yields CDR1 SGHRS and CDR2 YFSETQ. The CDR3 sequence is CASSLGQGGNSPLHF. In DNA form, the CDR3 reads TGCGCCAGCAGCTTGGGACAGGGTGGTAATTCACCCCTCCACTTT. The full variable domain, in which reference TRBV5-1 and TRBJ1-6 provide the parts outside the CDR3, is KAGVTQTPRYLIKTRGQQVTLSCSPISGHRSVSWYQQTPGQGLQFLFEYFSETQRNKGNFPGRFSGRQFSNSRSEMNVSTLELGDSALYLCASSLGQGGNSPLHFGNGTRLTVT.

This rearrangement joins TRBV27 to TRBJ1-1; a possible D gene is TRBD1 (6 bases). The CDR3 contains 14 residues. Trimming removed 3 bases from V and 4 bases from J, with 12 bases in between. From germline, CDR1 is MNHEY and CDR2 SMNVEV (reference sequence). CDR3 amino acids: CASSFGGRGTEAFF. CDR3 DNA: TGTGCCAGCAGTTTTGGGGGCAGGGGCACTGAAGCTTTCTTT.

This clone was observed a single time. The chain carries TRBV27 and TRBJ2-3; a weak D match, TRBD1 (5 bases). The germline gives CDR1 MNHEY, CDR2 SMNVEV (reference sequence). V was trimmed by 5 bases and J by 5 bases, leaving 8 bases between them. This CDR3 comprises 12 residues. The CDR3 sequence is CASSNQGDTQYF. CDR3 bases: TGTGCCAGCAGTAATCAGGGAGATACGCAGTATTTT.

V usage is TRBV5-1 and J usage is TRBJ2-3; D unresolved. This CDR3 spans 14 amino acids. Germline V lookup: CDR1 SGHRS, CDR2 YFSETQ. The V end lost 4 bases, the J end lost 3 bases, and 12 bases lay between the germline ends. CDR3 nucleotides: TGCGCCAGCAGCCCAGTAATAGGAACAGATACGCAGTATTTT. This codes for CASSPVIGTDTQYF. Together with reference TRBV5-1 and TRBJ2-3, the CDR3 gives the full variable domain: KAGVTQTPRYLIKTRGQQVTLSCSPISGHRSVSWYQQTPGQGLQFLFEYFSETQRNKGNFPGRFSGRQFSNSRSEMNVSTLELGDSALYLCASSPVIGTDTQYFGPGTRLTVL.